These T cell receptor beta chains were read from a single sample in a study of cytomegalovirus exposure and HLA in healthy donors. Profiling relied on immunoSEQ multiplex PCR, and the TCRdb table lists in-frame clones only, not all of them. Seen here are approximately 190,000 clones, roughly 76% observed once, and the top ten hold roughly 6%. Sequenced input: PBMCs. All receptors derive from a man in his forties in good health and CMV-seropositive. Both conserved end residues are part of each CDR3. D genes are given only for firm matches. Clone size, where shown, is once, few, many, or a class for clones that have expanded.

abundance,j_gene,d_gene,v_gene,CDR3nt,CDR3aa
once,TRBJ1-3,TRBD1,TRBV2,TGTGCCAGCACCGAAGGGACAGGGGGAAACACCATATATTTT,CASTEGTGGNTIYF
few,TRBJ2-7,NA,TRBV27,TGTGCCAGCAGTTTACCCGCAGGAGAGCAGTACTTC,CASSLPAGEQYF
NA,TRBJ2-7,TRBD1,TRBV15,TGTGCCACCAGCAGAGGGGCCAGGGGGCTCTACGAGCAGTACTTC,CATSRGARGLYEQYF
NA,TRBJ1-5,TRBD1,TRBV7-2,TGTGCCAGCAGCTCCTCCGGGACAGGGGGCCAGCCCCAGCATTTT,CASSSSGTGGQPQHF
few,TRBJ2-5,TRBD2,TRBV7-9,TGTGCCAGCAGCTTAGGCGGGGGATGGGAGACCCAGTACTTC,CASSLGGGWETQYF
NA,TRBJ2-5,NA,TRBV19,TGTGCCAGTAGTTCCCCCGCAGGCGTCCAAGAGACCCAGTACTTC,CASSSPAGVQETQYF
few,TRBJ2-7,NA,TRBV18,TGTGCCAGCTCCCTAAAGAGCCAAGGCGGGGCCTACGAGCAGTACTTC,CASSLKSQGGAYEQYF
few,TRBJ1-6,NA,TRBV25-1,TGTGCCAGCAGTGGGGTGGGCGGGATGACACCCCTCCACTTT,CASSGVGGMTPLHF
NA,TRBJ2-7,NA,TRBV4-3,TGCGCCAGCAGCCAAGATCGGCGGGACCCCTCGAATTTC,CASSQDRRDPSNF
NA,TRBJ2-7,TRBD2,TRBV5-4,TGTGCCAGCAGCGCCAACCTAGCGGGGGACCCCTACGAGCAGTACTTC,CASSANLAGDPYEQYF
NA,TRBJ2-7,TRBD1,TRBV6-6,TGTGCCAGCAGCCCTCTTCCGGACAGGTTCAACGAGCAGTACTTC,CASSPLPDRFNEQYF
NA,TRBJ1-4,NA,TRBV7-7,TGTGCTAGCAGCTTAGCCTCTAATGAAAAACTGTTTTTT,CASSLASNEKLFF
once,TRBJ2-5,NA,TRBV27,TGTGCCAGCAGAACACTAGGTTCGGAGACCCAGTACTTC,CASRTLGSETQYF
few,TRBJ2-6,NA,TRBV6-4,TGTGCCAGCCGAACTGACTCTGGGGCCAACGTCCTGACTTTC,CASRTDSGANVLTF
NA,TRBJ2-1,TRBD2,TRBV27,TGTGCCAGCAGTCGCGGACTAGCGGGGTTCAATGAGCAGTTCTTC,CASSRGLAGFNEQFF
NA,TRBJ2-1,NA,TRBV29-1,TGCAGCGTTGATACAGGGGAGCAGTTCTTC,CSVDTGEQFF
NA,TRBJ1-2,TRBD1,TRBV28,TGTGCCAGCAGTTTATCAGACAGGGCGGTAGGCTACACCTTC,CASSLSDRAVGYTF
NA,TRBJ2-7,NA,TRBV19,TGTGCCAGTAGAGGGGTCCTCTACGAGCAGTACTTC,CASRGVLYEQYF
NA,TRBJ2-2,NA,TRBV30,TGTGCCTGGAGTGTTTCAGGGTATACCGGGGAGCTGTTTTTT,CAWSVSGYTGELFF
NA,TRBJ1-1,NA,TRBV4-1,TGCGCCAGCAGCCAAGTCGGGACCCAGGTTCACGGAGGGACTGAAGCTTTCTTT,CASSQVGTQVHGGTEAFF
NA,TRBJ1-1,NA,TRBV7-9,TGTGCCAGCAGCTTAGCGGTTGGGCAGGGCACTGAAGCTTTCTTT,CASSLAVGQGTEAFF
NA,TRBJ2-7,NA,TRBV5-5,TGTGCCAGCAGCTTTGGGCGGGGGCTTGGCAACGAGCAGTACTTC,CASSFGRGLGNEQYF
once,TRBJ2-4,TRBD2,TRBV5-6,TGTGCCAGCAGCTTGGCCCCTAGCGGGGGAGTAAACATTCAGTACTTC,CASSLAPSGGVNIQYF
NA,TRBJ1-2,TRBD1,TRBV9,TGTGCCAGCAGCGTAGGGGACAGATCATATGGCTACACCTTC,CASSVGDRSYGYTF
once,TRBJ2-5,NA,TRBV9,TGTGCCAGCAGCGTAGACGCGCCTCAAGAGACCCAGTACTTC,CASSVDAPQETQYF
few,TRBJ2-7,TRBD2,TRBV5-6,TGTGCCAGCAGCGCTCTAGCGGGGGGTTCCTCCTACGAGCAGTACTTC,CASSALAGGSSYEQYF
NA,TRBJ2-5,TRBD2,TRBV4-2,TGTGCCAGCAGCCCCGGGGGGGGCGTAGAGACCCAGTACTTC,CASSPGGGVETQYF
few,TRBJ1-2,TRBD1,TRBV7-8,TGTGCCAGCAGCTCGGGACAGGGGACGAATGGCTACACCTTC,CASSSGQGTNGYTF
NA,TRBJ1-1,NA,TRBV4-3,TGCGCCAGCAGCCATAGGACAGTGGTTGACACTGAAGCTTTCTTT,CASSHRTVVDTEAFF
NA,TRBJ1-2,NA,TRBV30,TGTGCCTGGAGTCCTCCTGAGTATCGGGAGGGATATGGCTACACCTTC,CAWSPPEYREGYGYTF
once,TRBJ2-1,NA,TRBV4-3,TGCGCCAGCAGCCAAGTGGGGGCATCCTACAATGAGCAGTTCTTC,CASSQVGASYNEQFF
few,TRBJ2-3,NA,TRBV29-1,TGCAGCGTTGAAAGGGAGGGGGGCCGGGGAGATACGCAGTATTTT,CSVEREGGRGDTQYF
NA,TRBJ1-4,TRBD1,TRBV6-5,TGTGCCAGCAGTTTCAGGGACAGGGGCGAAAAACTGTTTTTT,CASSFRDRGEKLFF
NA,TRBJ2-7,TRBD1,TRBV27,TGTGCCAGCCGCGCCAGGGGGCAGAAAAGCTCCTACGAGCAGTACTTC,CASRARGQKSSYEQYF
NA,TRBJ2-7,TRBD1,TRBV12-5,TGTGCTAGTGGTTTGGGAGGGGGCAACGAGCAGTACTTC,CASGLGGGNEQYF
NA,TRBJ2-7,TRBD2,TRBV4-3,TGCGCCAGCAGCCCGGGACTAGCGGCCTCCTACGAGCAGTACTTC,CASSPGLAASYEQYF
NA,TRBJ1-2,NA,TRBV2,TGTGCCAACAGTGGTAGAACTAACTATGGCTACACCTTC,CANSGRTNYGYTF
once,TRBJ2-5,NA,TRBV5-4,TGTGCCAGCAGCTTACGGGGGATAGAGACCCAGTACTTC,CASSLRGIETQYF
NA,TRBJ1-5,TRBD1,TRBV19,TGTGCCAGTAGACCCGGGACAGGGCCTCAGCAGCCCCAGCATTTT,CASRPGTGPQQPQHF
NA,TRBJ1-5,NA,TRBV13,TGTGCCAGCAGCGAGCCGGGGGGCAATCAGCCCCAGCATTTT,CASSEPGGNQPQHF
NA,TRBJ1-4,NA,TRBV2,TGTGCCAGCAGTGAACAGGCAGGGGTGGGGGAAAAACTGTTTTTT,CASSEQAGVGEKLFF
once,TRBJ2-5,TRBD1,TRBV7-6,TGTGCCAGCAGCTTAGCGTCCGTGACAGGGGGCAGTAACGTCCGCCTGGTCCAGTACTTC,CASSLASVTGGSNVRLVQYF
NA,TRBJ1-3,TRBD1,TRBV10-3,TGTGCCATCAGGCGAACGGGACAGTCCATAGGCGGATCTGGAAACACCATATATTTT,CAIRRTGQSIGGSGNTIYF
NA,TRBJ1-5,NA,TRBV7-6,TGTGCCAGCAGCTCGACAGGAGGTCTAAATCAGCCCCAGCATTTT,CASSSTGGLNQPQHF
NA,TRBJ2-5,TRBD1,TRBV5-6,TGTGCCAGCAGCTTTTGGGACAGGGGGGGAGAGACCCAGTACTTC,CASSFWDRGGETQYF
NA,TRBJ1-1,NA,TRBV9,TGTGCCAGCAGCGTAGCTACGGGGTGGACTGAAGCTTTCTTT,CASSVATGWTEAFF
NA,TRBJ2-7,NA,TRBV28,TGTGCCAGCAGTTTCAGTCCACAGGGAACCTACGAGCAGTACTTC,CASSFSPQGTYEQYF
NA,TRBJ2-7,TRBD1,TRBV27,TGTGCCAGCAGTCAGGACAGGGTAAGGTACGAGCAGTACTTC,CASSQDRVRYEQYF
NA,TRBJ2-2,NA,TRBV4-1,TGCGCCAGCAGCCACATCACCGGGGAGCTGTTTTTT,CASSHITGELFF
NA,TRBJ2-5,NA,TRBV10-3,TGTGCCATCAGGAGGGACACTCAAGAGACCCAGTACTTC,CAIRRDTQETQYF
few,TRBJ2-3,NA,TRBV5-1,TGCGCCAGCAGCTCGGACTCCTCCACAGATACGCAGTATTTT,CASSSDSSTDTQYF
NA,TRBJ2-1,NA,TRBV9,TGTGCCAGCAGCCCCGCCGGTACAGGGAGCAATGAGCAGTTCTTC,CASSPAGTGSNEQFF
NA,TRBJ2-3,TRBD2,TRBV19,TGTGCCAGTAGTGGGCCGGGGGGGGCCCCAGATACGCAGTATTTT,CASSGPGGAPDTQYF
NA,TRBJ2-7,TRBD1,TRBV29-1,TGCAGCGTGGTGGGACAGGCGAGCTCCTACGAGCAGTACTTC,CSVVGQASSYEQYF
NA,TRBJ1-2,NA,TRBV6-6,TGTGCCAGCAGTCCCATTTATGGGGCGCGCTATGGCTACACCTTC,CASSPIYGARYGYTF
NA,TRBJ2-1,NA,TRBV12-2,TGTGCAAGTCGCTTAGCTGAGGACATAGCGGGGCCCTACAATGAGCAGTTCTTC,CASRLAEDIAGPYNEQFF
NA,TRBJ2-6,NA,TRBV4-3,TGCGCCAGCAGCCAAGATGCCAGAACGGGGGCCAACGTCCTGACTTTC,CASSQDARTGANVLTF
NA,TRBJ2-5,NA,TRBV18,TGTGCCAGCTCACCAAGCCTACAGGGAAAAGAGACCCAGTACTTC,CASSPSLQGKETQYF
NA,TRBJ2-2,TRBD1,TRBV11-2,TGTGCCAGTAAACCCAGGACAGGGGGACCCGGGGAGCTGTTTTTT,CASKPRTGGPGELFF